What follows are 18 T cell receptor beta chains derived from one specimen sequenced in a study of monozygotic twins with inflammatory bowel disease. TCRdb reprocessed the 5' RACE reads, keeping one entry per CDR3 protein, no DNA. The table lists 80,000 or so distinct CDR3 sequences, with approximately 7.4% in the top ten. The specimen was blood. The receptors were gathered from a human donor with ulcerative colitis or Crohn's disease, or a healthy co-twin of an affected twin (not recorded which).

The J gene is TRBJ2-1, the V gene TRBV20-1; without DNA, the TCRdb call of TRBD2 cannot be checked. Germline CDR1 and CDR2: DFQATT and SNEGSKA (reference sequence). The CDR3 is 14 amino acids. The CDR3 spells CSVARGDSYNEQFF.

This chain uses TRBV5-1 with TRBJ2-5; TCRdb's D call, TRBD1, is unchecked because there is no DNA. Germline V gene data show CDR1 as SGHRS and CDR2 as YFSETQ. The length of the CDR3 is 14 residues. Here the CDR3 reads CASSPNTGPETQYF.

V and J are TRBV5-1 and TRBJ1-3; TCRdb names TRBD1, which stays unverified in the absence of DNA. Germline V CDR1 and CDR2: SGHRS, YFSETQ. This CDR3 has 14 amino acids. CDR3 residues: CASSPGTAGNTIYF.

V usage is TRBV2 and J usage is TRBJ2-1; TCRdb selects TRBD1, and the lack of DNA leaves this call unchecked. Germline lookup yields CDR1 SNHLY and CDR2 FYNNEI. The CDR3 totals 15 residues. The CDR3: CASSDNPGRGNEQFF.

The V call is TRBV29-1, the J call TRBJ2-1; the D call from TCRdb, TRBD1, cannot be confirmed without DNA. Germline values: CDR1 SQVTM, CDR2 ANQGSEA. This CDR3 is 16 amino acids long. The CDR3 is CSVEDLFATDRDEQFF.

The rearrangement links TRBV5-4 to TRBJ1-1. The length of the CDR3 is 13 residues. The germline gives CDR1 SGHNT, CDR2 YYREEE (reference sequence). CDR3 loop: CASSRAWDTEAFF.

The CDR3 sequence: CASSLASVNTEAFF. The V and J genes are TRBV5-1 and TRBJ1-1. Germline V CDR1 and CDR2: SGHRS, YFSETQ. The CDR3 is made up of 14 amino acids.

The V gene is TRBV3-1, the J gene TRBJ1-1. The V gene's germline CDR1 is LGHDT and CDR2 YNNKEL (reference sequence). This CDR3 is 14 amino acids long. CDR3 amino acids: CASSQGGSVTEAFF.

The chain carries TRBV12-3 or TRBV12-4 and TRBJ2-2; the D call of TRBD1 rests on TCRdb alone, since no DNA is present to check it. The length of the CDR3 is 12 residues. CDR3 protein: CASTIRQGGLFF.

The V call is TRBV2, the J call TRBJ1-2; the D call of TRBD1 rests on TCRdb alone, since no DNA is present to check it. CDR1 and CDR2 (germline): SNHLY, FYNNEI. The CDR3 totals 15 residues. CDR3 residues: CASTPGQGRVYGYTF.

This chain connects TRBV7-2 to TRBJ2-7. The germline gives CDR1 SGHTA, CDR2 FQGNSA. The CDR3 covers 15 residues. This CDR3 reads CASSLDDSRSYEQYF.

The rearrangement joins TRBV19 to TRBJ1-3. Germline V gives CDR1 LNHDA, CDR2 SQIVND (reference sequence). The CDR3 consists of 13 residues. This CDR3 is CASSGSSGNTIYF.

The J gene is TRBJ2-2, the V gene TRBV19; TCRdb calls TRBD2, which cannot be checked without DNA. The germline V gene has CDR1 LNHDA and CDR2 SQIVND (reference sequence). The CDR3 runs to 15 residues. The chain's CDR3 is CASSIVTTNTGELFF.

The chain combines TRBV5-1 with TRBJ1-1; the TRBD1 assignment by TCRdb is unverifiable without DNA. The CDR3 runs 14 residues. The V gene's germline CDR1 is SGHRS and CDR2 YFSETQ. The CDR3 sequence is CASSAGGGSTEAFF.

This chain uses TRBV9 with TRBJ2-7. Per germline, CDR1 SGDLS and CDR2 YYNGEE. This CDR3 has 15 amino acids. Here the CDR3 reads CASSVDPGGSYEQYF.

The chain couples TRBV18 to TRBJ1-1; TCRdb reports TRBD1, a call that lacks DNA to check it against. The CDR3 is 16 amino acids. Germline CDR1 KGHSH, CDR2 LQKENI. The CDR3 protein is CASSPPSGWVNTEAFF. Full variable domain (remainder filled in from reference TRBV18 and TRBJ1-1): NAGVMQNPRHLVRRRGQEARLRCSPMKGHSHVYWYRQLPEEGLKFMVYLQKENIIDESGMPKERFSAEFPKEGPSILRIQQVVRGDSAAYFCASSPPSGWVNTEAFFGQGTRLTVV.

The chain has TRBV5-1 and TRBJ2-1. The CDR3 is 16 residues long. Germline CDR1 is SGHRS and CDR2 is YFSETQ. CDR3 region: CASSFNQRDSYNEQFF.

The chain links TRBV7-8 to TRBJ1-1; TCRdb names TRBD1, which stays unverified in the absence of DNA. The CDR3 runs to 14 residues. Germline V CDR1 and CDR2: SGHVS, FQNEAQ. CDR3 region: CASSLAGAGEEAFF.